The next 24 T cell receptor beta chains were all read from a single sample in a study of T cells after yellow fever vaccination. TCRdb fed the 5' RACE reads into MiXCR, producing one record per CDR3 protein. The sample lists 300,000 to 400,000 distinct CDR3 sequences, roughly 8.7% occurring once. The starting material was PBMCs, obtained on the day of the first yellow fever vaccination. All receptors derive from a man aged 18-30 years who received the YFV17D yellow fever vaccine.

This clonotype occurred a few times. The rearrangement uses TRBV6-1 and TRBJ2-2; D not certain. In germline, CDR1 is MNHNS, CDR2 SASEGT. The V end was cut by 7 bases, the J end by 4 bases, with 16 bases between. CDR3 length: 15 residues. CDR3 sequence reads: CASMIRAGSTGELFF. DNA of the CDR3: TGTGCCAGCATGATTAGGGCCGGTAGCACCGGGGAGCTGTTTTTT.

The chain recombines TRBV12-3 or TRBV12-4 with TRBJ1-3; D gene uncertain. The CDR3 loop spans 14 amino acids. Trimming cost V 1 base and J 0 bases, with 4 bases left between them. The DNA for the CDR3 is TGTGCCAGCAGTTTAGAGCCCTCTGGAAACACCATATATTTT. It translates to CASSLEPSGNTIYF.

This clonotype has a handful of counts. The chain has TRBV24-1 and TRBJ2-1, with D uncertain. V shed 2 bases and J shed 9 bases, with 4 bases lying between them. Germline loops: CDR1 KGHDR, CDR2 SFDVKD. This CDR3 is 11 amino acids long. CDR3 residues: CATSDSAEQFF. CDR3 sequence (DNA): TGTGCCACCAGTGATTCGGCTGAGCAGTTCTTC.

Only a few counts were recorded for this clonotype. This chain links TRBV7-2 with TRBJ2-7; D may correspond to TRBD1 or TRBD2 (5 bases each). The CDR3 spans 15 residues. CDR1 is SGHTA, CDR2 FQGNSA, per germline. Trimming took 2 bases from V and 2 from J, leaving 13 bases between them. CDR3 region: CASSLWLGAAYEQYF. The CDR3 DNA sequence: TGTGCCAGCAGCTTATGGCTCGGGGCAGCCTACGAGCAGTACTTC.

The rearrangement uses TRBV7-2 and TRBJ2-3; TRBD2 aligns across 13 bases. From germline, CDR1 is SGHTA and CDR2 FQGNSA. This CDR3 comprises 16 residues. V was pared by 4 bases and J by 3 bases, with 4 bases of the junction left unmatched. The CDR3 loop is CASSSGTSGDTDTQYF. In DNA form, the CDR3 reads TGTGCCAGCAGCTCAGGGACTAGCGGGGATACAGATACGCAGTATTTT.

This clonotype was counted only a few times. J is TRBJ1-6 and V is TRBV7-9, with 8 bases matching TRBD1. Trimming took 8 bases from V and 0 from J; bases not matched to a gene: 6. The CDR3 totals 16 residues. The germline V gene has CDR1 SEHNR and CDR2 FQNEAQ (reference sequence). CDR3 amino acids: CASDEQGDSYNSPLHF. CDR3 DNA: TGTGCCAGCGATGAACAGGGGGACTCCTATAATTCACCCCTCCACTTT.

This clonotype was seen a handful of times. The CDR3 sequence is CAISGGLGIGELFF. CDR3 in DNA: TGTGCCATCAGTGGTGGGCTAGGGATCGGGGAGCTGTTTTTT. The rearrangement uses TRBV10-3 and TRBJ2-2; no definite D call. The CDR3 sequence is 14 residues long. CDR1 and CDR2 from the germline V gene are ENHRY and SYGVKD. Trimming took 4 bases from V and 7 from J, leaving 13 bases between them.

The rearrangement uses TRBV4-1 and TRBJ1-4, with no clear D. In germline, CDR1 is MGHRA, CDR2 YSYEKL. V was cut by 3 bases and J by 7 bases, with 9 bases left in between. This CDR3 is built from 13 residues. In nucleotides, the CDR3 is TGCGCCAGCAGCCAGGGTAGAGTTGAAAAACTGTTTTTT. Its translation: CASSQGRVEKLFF.

V usage is TRBV20-1 and J usage is TRBJ1-4; possibly TRBD1 for D (6 bases). Trimming stripped 6 bases from V and 8 bases from J, with 13 bases between. Germline V gene lookup returns CDR1 DFQATT and CDR2 SNEGSKA (reference sequence). The CDR3 covers 12 residues. The CDR3 DNA reads TGCAGTGCCCCCCGTGGGGGCGAAAAACTGTTTTTT. Translated: CSAPRGGEKLFF.

The chain employs TRBV19 and TRBJ2-1; TRBD2 matches at 9 bases. V was clipped by 4 bases and J by 6 bases; unmatched bases: 13. The CDR3 contains 17 residues. CDR1 is LNHDA and CDR2 is SQIVND in the germline V gene (reference sequence). CDR3 nucleotides: TGTGCCAGTAGTAACCCCCGAGGGGCGGGGGGGCGCAATGAGCAGTTCTTC. Residues: CASSNPRGAGGRNEQFF.

This clonotype was seen a few times. The V call is TRBV6-1, the J call TRBJ2-1; TRBD1 aligns across 10 bases. J gave up 6 bases and V 1 base, and 0 bases lay outside the gene matches. CDR1 and CDR2 from the germline V gene are MNHNS and SASEGT. This CDR3 is built from 14 residues. CDR3 loop: CASSEGTGGNEQFF. The CDR3 region has the DNA TGTGCCAGCAGTGAAGGGACAGGGGGCAATGAGCAGTTCTTC.

This chain uses TRBV27 with TRBJ1-3, with TRBD1 as a possible D gene (5 bases). This CDR3 contains 16 residues. Looked up from germline, CDR1 is MNHEY and CDR2 is SMNVEV (reference sequence). V dropped 5 bases and J dropped 3 bases, with 17 bases sitting between them. As DNA, the CDR3 is TGTGCCAGCAGTAAAAGACCCCAGGGAATTGGAAACACCATATATTTT. It yields the protein CASSKRPQGIGNTIYF.

The V and J genes are TRBV7-3 and TRBJ2-3, with D tentatively TRBD1 or TRBD2 (7 bases each). The CDR3 extends over 15 amino acids. The germline V gene has CDR1 SGHTA and CDR2 FQGTGA. Trimming left V 5 bases short and J 1 base short, with 13 bases between. DNA for the CDR3: TGTGCCAGCAGCCCCCAGGGGGGGGGCACAGATACGCAGTATTTT. Protein: CASSPQGGGTDTQYF.

The chain uses TRBV6-1 and TRBJ2-3; no clear D. The germline CDR1 and CDR2 sequences are MNHNS and SASEGT. V lost 7 bases, J lost 1 base, and 18 bases lay in between. The CDR3 contains 16 residues. CDR3 amino acids: CASIPNLARGTDTQYF. In DNA form, the CDR3 reads TGTGCCAGCATCCCTAATCTGGCCCGTGGCACAGATACGCAGTATTTT.

There are a few counts of this clonotype. The rearrangement uses TRBV6-5 and TRBJ2-1; 8 bases map to TRBD1. Germline CDR1 is MNHEY and CDR2 is SVGAGI. After removal of 0 bases from V and 2 bases from J, the junction contained 3 bases not matched to a gene. This CDR3 has 16 amino acids. The CDR3 loop is CASSYSPGQAYNEQFF. The CDR3 nucleotides are TGTGCCAGCAGTTACTCCCCGGGACAGGCCTACAATGAGCAGTTCTTC.

This clonotype was picked up a small number of times. The chain has TRBV29-1 and TRBJ1-5; D may be TRBD1 (5 bases). CDR3 length: 14 amino acids. The V end lost 4 bases, the J end lost 2 bases, and 12 bases lay between the germline ends. From germline, CDR1 is SQVTM and CDR2 ANQGSEA. CDR3 amino acids: CSVGDLGGNQPQHF. CDR3 sequence (DNA): TGCAGCGTTGGAGACTTAGGGGGCAATCAGCCCCAGCATTTT.

The chain couples TRBV30 to TRBJ2-6; unclear D gene. CDR3 size: 13 residues. Germline CDR1 reads GTSNPN; CDR2 reads SVGIG (reference sequence). V was trimmed by 5 bases and J by 0 bases, leaving 5 bases between them. CDR3 coding DNA: TGTGCCTGGGAGTTCTCTGGGGCCAACGTCCTGACTTTC. As protein: CAWEFSGANVLTF.

The rearrangement links TRBV9 to TRBJ2-5; no clear D. Germline V gene sequence: CDR1 SGDLS, CDR2 YYNGEE. V lost 4 bases, J lost 7 bases, and 11 bases lay in between. The CDR3 is 12 residues long. The CDR3 DNA is TGTGCCAGCAGCCGCCGTCGAGGGACCCAGTACTTC. Its protein is CASSRRRGTQYF.

This clonotype occurred many times. The chain carries TRBV7-2 and TRBJ2-7; 11 bases are shared with TRBD2. V was clipped by 6 bases and J by 4 bases; unmatched bases: 8. The CDR3 extends over 15 amino acids. Germline V gene lookup returns CDR1 SGHTA and CDR2 FQGNSA. CDR3 DNA: TGTGCCAGCAGGCGAACTCTAGCGGGGGGATACGAGCAGTACTTC. Amino acids: CASRRTLAGGYEQYF. The full variable domain, completed using reference TRBV7-2 and TRBJ2-7, is GAGVSQSPSNKVTEKGKDVELRCDPISGHTALYWYRQSLGQGLEFLIYFQGNSAPDKSGLPSDRFSAERTGGSVSTLTIQRTQQEDSAVYLCASRRTLAGGYEQYFGPGTRLTVT.

This clonotype has at least ten counts. The J gene is TRBJ2-3, the V gene TRBV6-1; a weak D match, TRBD2 (6 bases). The CDR3 sequence is 14 residues long. V shed 8 bases and J shed 5 bases, with 17 bases lying between them. Germline V lookup: CDR1 MNHNS, CDR2 SASEGT. The CDR3 reads CASRNHLSGDTQYF. The CDR3 DNA sequence: TGTGCCAGCCGAAACCATCTTAGCGGAGATACGCAGTATTTT.

The V gene is TRBV6-2 or TRBV6-3, the J gene TRBJ1-3; D call uncertain. Between the trimmed V and J ends, which lost 8 bases and 6 bases, there was a span of 17 bases. This CDR3 has 14 residues. CDR1 MNHEY and CDR2 SVGEGT come from the germline V gene. DNA for the CDR3: TGTGCCAGCGACCGAAGAGGTCCTGAAAACACCATATATTTT. This gives the protein CASDRRGPENTIYF.

The gene calls are TRBV14 and TRBJ1-2; 7 bases align to TRBD1. With V trimmed by 4 bases and J by 7 bases, 12 bases remained unmatched. This CDR3 spans 15 amino acids. Germline V CDR1 and CDR2: SGHDN, FVKESK. CDR3 protein: CASSPFRQGEGGYTF. DNA of the CDR3: TGTGCCAGCAGCCCGTTCCGGCAGGGGGAAGGTGGCTACACCTTC.

This clonotype was detected a few times. The rearrangement uses TRBV20-1 and TRBJ2-3; 11 bases fit TRBD2. Trimming took 3 bases from V and 6 from J; bases not matched to a gene: 8. Germline values: CDR1 DFQATT, CDR2 SNEGSKA (reference sequence). CDR3 length equals 15 residues. The CDR3 loop reads CSASVLAGAADTQYF. The CDR3, as DNA: TGCAGTGCTAGTGTACTAGCGGGGGCCGCCGATACGCAGTATTTT.

The CDR3 sequence is CASSAAGGQETQYF. CDR3 bases: TGCGCCAGCAGCGCGGCGGGGGGGCAAGAGACCCAGTACTTC. The chain combines TRBV5-1 with TRBJ2-5; TRBD2 matches 9 bases. CDR1 and CDR2 (germline): SGHRS, YFSETQ. With V trimmed by 4 bases and J by 2 bases, 3 bases remained unmatched. CDR3 length: 14 amino acids.